Below, one TCR beta chain is given with its context. The data stem from a study of CD8 T cells in Susac syndrome. The study sequenced TCR beta in blood CD8+ and CD4+ T cells. V shed 6 bases and J shed 6 bases, with 9 bases lying between them. The germline gives CDR1 MNHEY, CDR2 SMNVEV (reference sequence). CDR3 length equals 12 residues. Random hexamers served to reverse transcribe about 0.45 to 1 ug RNA. In TCRdb, the immunoSEQ multiplex PCR reads were re-called with MiXCR into one record per CDR3 protein. This sample has about 300,000 distinct CDR3 sequences, with about 89% found just once. The sequence was obtained from a human donor with multiple sclerosis. The sequencing input was CD8+ T cells from PBMCs. The chain joins TRBV27 to TRBJ1-5; D possibly corresponds to TRBD1 (6 bases). CDR3 nucleotide sequence: TGTGCCAGCAGGCGGGGGGCTCAGCCCCAGCATTTT. Its translation is CASRRGAQPQHF.